Shown below are 32 T cell receptor beta chains from a single sample sequenced in a study of Ad26.COV2.S vaccination and SARS-CoV-2 variants. The treatment: about 20 received Ad26.COV2.S at low or high dose, single or two shots; about five received placebo; per-sample allocation not given. All samples were drawn on day 63, counting from the first vaccine or placebo injection. The protocol was immunoSEQ multiplex PCR, while the TCRdb copy is restricted to in-frame clones and leaves out a portion. The sample has approximately 300,000 clones, about 86% seen once. The source material was peripheral blood, sampled in a trial of Ad26.COV2.S vaccine versus placebo. These receptors all stem from a person between 18 and 65 years old who received the Ad26.COV2.S COVID-19 vaccine or a placebo.

V is TRBV2 and J is TRBJ1-6; TRBD1 aligns across 7 bases. Germline CDR1 SNHLY, CDR2 FYNNEI. Trimming took 10 bases from V and 10 from J; bases not matched to a gene: 10. The CDR3 has 13 residues. This CDR3 is CATKDRDKSPLHF. CDR3 nucleotide sequence: TGTGCCACAAAAGACAGGGACAAATCACCCCTCCACTTT.

The chain employs TRBV5-1 and TRBJ2-7; 11 positions match TRBD1. CDR3 length: 15 amino acids. CDR1 SGHRS and CDR2 YFSETQ come from the germline V gene. Germline trimming cut 4 bases from V and 4 bases from J; bases unmatched to any gene: 7. The CDR3 loop reads CASSRLGDRGYEQYF. The CDR3 region has the DNA TGCGCCAGCAGCAGGCTAGGGGACAGGGGGTACGAGCAGTACTTC.

For the CDR3, the DNA is TGTGCCAGCAGCCACCCCACGATCAGCGGACAACGAACCGGGGAGCTGTTTTTT. Protein: CASSHPTISGQRTGELFF. The J gene is TRBJ2-2, the V gene TRBV3-1 (or the pseudogene TRBV3-2), with D perhaps matching TRBD1 or TRBD2 (5 bases each). V was pared by 3 bases and J by 5 bases, with 22 bases between. From germline, CDR1 is LGHDT and CDR2 YNNKEL (reference sequence). This CDR3 has 18 amino acids.

This chain links TRBV24-1 with TRBJ2-3; D gene uncertain. V was pared by 3 bases and J by 3 bases, with 6 bases between. The CDR3 extends over 13 amino acids. Germline lookup yields CDR1 KGHDR and CDR2 SFDVKD. CDR3 residues: CATSDTQTDTQYF. CDR3 bases: TGTGCCACCAGTGATACCCAGACAGATACGCAGTATTTT.

CDR3 DNA: TGTGCCTGGAGAGGGACAGTCTCCTACGAGCAGTACTTC. It specifies CAWRGTVSYEQYF. The chain joins TRBV30 to TRBJ2-7; 7 bases fit TRBD1. The CDR3 is 13 amino acids. Trimming took 3 bases from V and 0 from J; bases not matched to a gene: 2. Germline V CDR1 and CDR2: GTSNPN, SVGIG (reference sequence).

This rearrangement joins TRBV2 to TRBJ2-5; TRBD2 matches 9 bases. The CDR3 contains 15 residues. Trimming cost V 3 bases and J 0 bases; bases outside gene matches: 2. CDR1 and CDR2 from the germline V gene are SNHLY and FYNNEI. Here the CDR3 reads CASSEASGNQETQYF. DNA for the CDR3: TGTGCCAGCAGTGAGGCTAGCGGGAACCAAGAGACCCAGTACTTC.

The rearrangement uses TRBV9 and TRBJ1-6, with 11 bases aligning to TRBD1. The CDR3 is 15 amino acids. V shed 3 bases and J 9 bases; nucleotides not matched to a gene: 5. The germline V gene encodes CDR1 SGDLS and CDR2 YYNGEE. The CDR3 sequence: CASSATGTGGSPLHF. CDR3 DNA: TGTGCCAGCAGCGCAACCGGGACAGGGGGTTCACCCCTCCACTTT.

J is TRBJ1-6 and V is TRBV9; perhaps TRBD1 as D (6 bases). V gave up 4 bases and J gave up 2 bases, with 13 bases separating them. Germline assignment: CDR1 SGDLS and CDR2 YYNGEE. The CDR3 sequence is 16 residues long. CDR3 nucleotides: TGTGCCAGCAGCTTAGAGACAGGTGCCTATAATTCACCCCTCCACTTT. This gives the protein CASSLETGAYNSPLHF. Drawing the rest from reference TRBV9 and TRBJ1-6, the complete variable domain is DSGVTQTPKHLITATGQRVTLRCSPRSGDLSVYWYQQSLDQGLQFLIQYYNGEERAKGNILERFSAQQFPDLHSELNLSSLELGDSALYFCASSLETGAYNSPLHFGNGTRLTVT.

The gene calls are TRBV14 and TRBJ1-6, with D tentatively TRBD1 (6 bases). Trimming left V 3 bases short and J 0 bases short, with 9 bases between. CDR1 is SGHDN, CDR2 FVKESK, per germline. The CDR3 totals 16 residues. The CDR3 region is CASSHLDSSYNSPLHF. The CDR3 nucleotides are TGTGCCAGCAGCCACTTGGACAGCTCCTATAATTCACCCCTCCACTTT.

The CDR3 is CASSPAGVIGNEQFF. The DNA for the CDR3 is TGTGCCAGCTCACCAGCGGGGGTGATCGGCAATGAGCAGTTCTTC. The rearrangement links TRBV18 to TRBJ2-1; TRBD2 agrees at 7 bases. With V trimmed by 2 bases and J by 6 bases, 7 bases remained unmatched. Germline lookup yields CDR1 KGHSH and CDR2 LQKENI. The CDR3 consists of 15 residues.

This sequence joins TRBV23-1 and TRBJ1-1; 8 nucleotides agree with TRBD1. TRBV23-1 belongs to the ORF category, with a function that is uncertain. After removal of 6 bases from V and 0 bases from J, the junction contained 9 bases not matched to a gene. The CDR3 is 16 residues long. CDR3 residues: CASSPRDRTMNTEAFF. CDR3 nucleotide sequence: TGCGCCAGCAGCCCTAGGGACAGGACAATGAACACTGAAGCTTTCTTT.

The chain links TRBV9 to TRBJ2-3, with 7 bases that match TRBD1. CDR3 size: 18 residues. Germline V lookup: CDR1 SGDLS, CDR2 YYNGEE. Trimming removed 3 bases from V and 1 base from J; junction bases left unmatched: 14. CDR3 nucleotide sequence: TGTGCCAGCAGCGCCCAAGCCCACAGGGGCGCCCGCACAGATACGCAGTATTTT. Its protein product is CASSAQAHRGARTDTQYF.

The gene calls are TRBV27 and TRBJ1-2; TRBD1 might be the D (6 bases). The V and J ends lost 6 bases and 3 bases respectively, with 17 bases between them. Germline V lookup: CDR1 MNHEY, CDR2 SMNVEV (reference sequence). This CDR3 region has 15 residues. The CDR3: CASSEQGGIYYGYTF. Here the CDR3 DNA reads TGTGCCAGCAGCGAACAGGGAGGGATATACTATGGCTACACCTTC.

The chain employs TRBV2 and TRBJ1-5; D gene unclear. In germline, CDR1 is SNHLY, CDR2 FYNNEI. Trimming removed 6 bases from V and 0 bases from J, with 12 bases in between. This CDR3 region has 15 residues. CDR3 bases: TGTGCCAGCAGCGAAACAGATTATAGCAATCAGCCCCAGCATTTT. Translating gives CASSETDYSNQPQHF.

This rearrangement joins TRBV2 to TRBJ2-7; 9 positions agree with TRBD1. The germline V gene encodes CDR1 SNHLY and CDR2 FYNNEI. V shed 7 bases and J 0 bases; nucleotides not matched to a gene: 4. The CDR3 contains 14 residues. The DNA of the CDR3 is TGTGCCAGCATTCCGGGACAGGGCTCCTACGAGCAGTACTTC. Translated, it gives CASIPGQGSYEQYF.

This chain joins TRBV4-3 and TRBJ1-6; D remains ambiguous. The CDR3 sequence is 18 residues long. V was clipped by 6 bases and J by 2 bases, with 20 bases between them. Per germline, CDR1 LGHNA and CDR2 YSLEER. DNA for the CDR3: TGCGCCAGCAGAGAAGCGGCGGCAGAGGAGACCTATAATTCACCCCTCCACTTT. This gives the protein CASREAAAEETYNSPLHF.

The chain carries TRBV3-1 (or the pseudogene TRBV3-2) and TRBJ2-3; maybe TRBD1 (5 bases). Per the germline V gene, CDR1 is LGHDT and CDR2 is YNNKEL (reference sequence). This CDR3 region has 14 residues. V lost 4 bases to trimming and J lost 4 bases, with 12 bases between them. The CDR3 sequence: CASSRSEGADTQYF. Written as DNA, the CDR3 is TGTGCCAGCAGCCGTTCGGAAGGGGCAGATACGCAGTATTTT.

V and J are TRBV5-1 and TRBJ1-1; D possibly corresponds to TRBD1 (5 bases). V was clipped by 4 bases and J by 8 bases, with 12 bases between them. Germline V CDR1 and CDR2: SGHRS, YFSETQ. CDR3 size: 12 residues. The CDR3 here is CASSVGPGEAFF. CDR3 coding DNA: TGCGCCAGCAGCGTTGGCCCAGGGGAAGCTTTCTTT.

CDR3 sequence: CASTQYRGERGNTGELFF. The CDR3 DNA sequence: TGCGCCAGCACACAATACAGGGGAGAACGGGGCAACACCGGGGAGCTGTTTTTT. The chain links TRBV23-1 to TRBJ2-2; 7 bases line up with TRBD1. TRBV23-1 carries the ORF label, with uncertain function. V lost 7 bases to trimming and J lost 2 bases; unmatched junction nucleotides: 16. There are 18 residues in the CDR3.

The chain uses TRBV11-2 and TRBJ1-1; D gene uncertain. V was shortened by 5 bases and J by 4 bases, with 14 bases between the two germline ends. CDR1 is SGHAT, CDR2 FQNNGV, per germline. CDR3 length: 14 residues. The CDR3 DNA follows: TGTGCCAGCAGCAGATGGGAGTCGGCCACTGAAGCTTTCTTT. It specifies CASSRWESATEAFF.

The chain carries TRBV15 and TRBJ1-2; D is possibly TRBD1 (5 bases). This CDR3 contains 17 residues. The germline V and J ends were trimmed by 1 base and 3 bases, with 18 bases remaining between them. Germline assignment: CDR1 LNHNV and CDR2 YYDKDF (reference sequence). Here the CDR3 DNA reads TGTGCCACCAGCAGAGGAGGGGACCCCCGAACGGACTATGGCTACACCTTC. Its protein is CATSRGGDPRTDYGYTF.

The chain combines TRBV10-3 with TRBJ2-7; D possibly corresponds to TRBD1 (6 bases). The germline V gene encodes CDR1 ENHRY and CDR2 SYGVKD. This CDR3 spans 14 amino acids. V lost 3 bases to trimming and J lost 0 bases, with 9 bases between them. Here the CDR3 DNA reads TGTGCCATCAGTGAAGCGGACAGCTCCTACGAGCAGTACTTC. Protein product: CAISEADSSYEQYF.

The chain carries TRBV5-1 and TRBJ1-5; D gene unclear. Germline V gene lookup returns CDR1 SGHRS and CDR2 YFSETQ. This CDR3 comprises 15 residues. V shed 0 bases and J shed 0 bases, with 7 bases lying between them. DNA of the CDR3: TGCGCCAGCAGCTTGGACGGACTTAGCAATCAGCCCCAGCATTTT. This translates into CASSLDGLSNQPQHF.

This chain connects TRBV3-1 (or the pseudogene TRBV3-2) to TRBJ2-7; TRBD2 agrees at 11 bases. The V gene end was trimmed by 5 bases and the J gene end by 7 bases; junction bases not matched to a gene: 7. The CDR3 length is 14 residues. Germline CDR1 LGHDT, CDR2 YNNKEL (reference sequence). CDR3 nucleotides: TGTGCCAGCAGCTTACCGGGACTAGCGGCGGAGCAGTACTTC. It encodes CASSLPGLAAEQYF.

This chain joins TRBV7-2 and TRBJ2-3; D is unresolved. This CDR3 is 15 amino acids long. Germline CDR1 reads SGHTA; CDR2 reads FQGNSA. The V end lost 7 bases, the J end lost 2 bases, and 16 bases lay between the germline ends. CDR3 protein: CASIQDVLFTDTQYF. DNA of the CDR3: TGTGCCAGCATCCAGGACGTCCTATTCACAGATACGCAGTATTTT. The full variable domain, completed using reference TRBV7-2 and TRBJ2-3, is GAGVSQSPSNKVTEKGKDVELRCDPISGHTALYWYRQSLGQGLEFLIYFQGNSAPDKSGLPSDRFSAERTGGSVSTLTIQRTQQEDSAVYLCASIQDVLFTDTQYFGPGTRLTVL.

The rearrangement uses TRBV4-1 and TRBJ1-5; no firm D call. The CDR3 contains 14 residues. Germline values: CDR1 MGHRA, CDR2 YSYEKL. V lost 4 bases, J lost 4 bases, and 11 bases lay in between. The CDR3: CASSPRTGNQPQHF. The CDR3 region has the DNA TGCGCCAGCAGCCCCCGGACGGGTAATCAGCCCCAGCATTTT.

The rearrangement uses TRBV9 and TRBJ1-3, with 10 bases aligning to TRBD1. Germline trimming cut 0 bases from V and 5 bases from J; bases unmatched to any gene: 8. The CDR3 covers 17 residues. Per germline, CDR1 SGDLS and CDR2 YYNGEE. The CDR3 spells CASSVGGQGSGRNTIYF. The CDR3, as DNA: TGTGCCAGCAGCGTAGGGGGACAGGGGTCGGGTCGAAACACCATATATTTT.

This rearrangement joins TRBV10-3 to TRBJ2-7; D call uncertain. Germline lookup yields CDR1 ENHRY and CDR2 SYGVKD. Trimming removed 4 bases at V and 0 bases at J, with 13 bases between. This CDR3 spans 15 amino acids. The CDR3 here is CAISGGILGSYEQYF. CDR3 nucleotide sequence: TGTGCCATCAGTGGAGGCATTTTGGGCTCCTACGAGCAGTACTTC.

V is TRBV4-1 and J is TRBJ1-2, with a weak D call TRBD1 (6 bases). Germline V lookup: CDR1 MGHRA, CDR2 YSYEKL. V lost 4 bases to trimming and J lost 0 bases, with 21 bases between them. The CDR3 loop spans 18 amino acids. In DNA, the CDR3 is TGCGCCAGCAGCCCAGACCCCCCGACAGGCGGAGCTAACTATGGCTACACCTTC. Its translation is CASSPDPPTGGANYGYTF.

The rearrangement links TRBV29-1 to TRBJ1-3; the D gene is possibly TRBD1 (6 bases). Trimming removed 8 bases from V and 7 bases from J, with 18 bases in between. CDR3 length equals 13 residues. Germline V lookup: CDR1 SQVTM, CDR2 ANQGSEA. The CDR3 is CSLLGQLENTIYF. CDR3 DNA: TGCAGCCTTCTCGGACAGCTGGAGAACACCATATATTTT.

This clone was counted only a few times. The gene calls are TRBV25-1 and TRBJ2-2; 8 bases fit TRBD2. The germline CDR1 and CDR2 sequences are MGHDK and SYGVNS. The V segment lost 6 bases and the J segment 0 bases; nucleotides outside the gene matches: 9. The CDR3 runs 17 residues. Here the CDR3 reads CASRGGLAISNTGELFF. In nucleotides, the CDR3 is TGTGCCAGCAGGGGCGGACTAGCCATCTCGAACACCGGGGAGCTGTTTTTT.

The J gene is TRBJ1-1, the V gene TRBV7-8; D gene uncertain. CDR1 and CDR2 from the germline V gene are SGHVS and FQNEAQ. The germline V and J ends were trimmed by 8 bases and 0 bases, with 13 bases remaining between them. The CDR3 sequence is 14 residues long. The CDR3 nucleotides read TGTGCCAGCGGAAATCAGGATTTGAACACTGAAGCTTTCTTT. This translates into CASGNQDLNTEAFF.